This is a list of T cell receptor beta chains from one sample in a study of radiotherapy plus CTLA-4 blockade in lung cancer. Sequencing was performed with immunoSEQ multiplex PCR; in TCRdb, only in-frame clones are kept and a portion is missing. The sample includes about 77,000 clones, over 65% of them seen just once. The sequenced sample was peripheral blood, obtained from a patient treated with radiotherapy plus ipilimumab. The receptors here all came from a human donor with non-small cell lung cancer whose response to radiotherapy plus ipilimumab could not be evaluated. The CDR3 runs from the conserved cysteine through the conserved F or W. Fields, in order: V gene, CDR3 length, D gene, J gene, clone size, CDR3 protein, CDR3 DNA. The D gene is left open where the match is weak. Clone size appears in some rows only: once, few, many, or a class for an expanded clone.

V gene: TRBV6-6
CDR3 length: 14
D gene: TRBD1
J gene: TRBJ2-5
clone size: -
CDR3 protein: CASSYQGAGETQYF
CDR3 DNA: TGTGCCAGCAGTTACCAGGGGGCGGGAGAGACCCAGTACTTC

V gene: TRBV7-3
CDR3 length: 13
D gene: -
J gene: TRBJ2-5
clone size: few
CDR3 protein: CASSIDGGKTQYF
CDR3 DNA: TGTGCCAGCAGCATCGACGGGGGAAAGACCCAGTACTTC

V gene: TRBV25-1
CDR3 length: 14
D gene: -
J gene: TRBJ1-3
clone size: -
CDR3 protein: CASSEYPARNTIYF
CDR3 DNA: TGTGCCAGCAGTGAATACCCAGCCAGGAACACCATATATTTT

V gene: TRBV4-1
CDR3 length: 15
D gene: TRBD2
J gene: TRBJ2-1
clone size: -
CDR3 protein: CASSQGLAGVNEQFF
CDR3 DNA: TGCGCCAGCAGCCAAGGACTAGCGGGAGTCAATGAGCAGTTCTTC

V gene: TRBV9
CDR3 length: 14
D gene: TRBD2
J gene: TRBJ2-1
clone size: -
CDR3 protein: CASSVGGGSEKQFF
CDR3 DNA: TGTGCCAGCAGCGTAGGCGGGGGGTCCGAAAAGCAGTTCTTC

V gene: TRBV28
CDR3 length: 12
D gene: -
J gene: TRBJ2-7
clone size: -
CDR3 protein: CASALTVYEQYF
CDR3 DNA: TGTGCCAGTGCTTTGACAGTATACGAGCAGTACTTC

V gene: TRBV11-2
CDR3 length: 15
D gene: TRBD2
J gene: TRBJ2-1
clone size: -
CDR3 protein: CASSLVSSGYNEQFF
CDR3 DNA: TGTGCCAGCAGCTTAGTCTCTAGCGGCTACAATGAGCAGTTCTTC

V gene: TRBV5-6
CDR3 length: 15
D gene: -
J gene: TRBJ2-7
clone size: -
CDR3 protein: CASSSVYRLGDEQYF
CDR3 DNA: TGTGCCAGCAGTTCCGTCTACCGCCTCGGGGACGAGCAGTACTTC

V gene: TRBV27
CDR3 length: 15
D gene: TRBD2
J gene: TRBJ2-5
clone size: -
CDR3 protein: CASSLYRGVQETQYF
CDR3 DNA: TGTGCCAGCAGTTTATATCGGGGGGTACAAGAGACCCAGTACTTC

V gene: TRBV5-8
CDR3 length: 16
D gene: TRBD2
J gene: TRBJ2-7
clone size: medium-sized
CDR3 protein: CASKDSQGLASYEQYF
CDR3 DNA: TGTGCCAGCAAGGACTCTCAGGGACTAGCCTCCTACGAGCAGTACTTC

V gene: TRBV29-1
CDR3 length: 12
D gene: -
J gene: TRBJ2-1
clone size: -
CDR3 protein: CSVVPTARGQFF
CDR3 DNA: TGCAGCGTTGTTCCGACAGCAAGAGGGCAGTTCTTC

V gene: TRBV7-8
CDR3 length: 14
D gene: TRBD1
J gene: TRBJ1-6
clone size: once
CDR3 protein: CASSFSQGASPLHF
CDR3 DNA: TGTGCCAGCAGCTTTTCACAGGGGGCTTCACCCCTCCACTTT

V gene: TRBV30
CDR3 length: 14
D gene: -
J gene: TRBJ1-5
clone size: -
CDR3 protein: CAWSEGRPNQPQHF
CDR3 DNA: TGTGCCTGGAGTGAAGGCAGGCCCAATCAGCCCCAGCATTTT

V gene: TRBV5-1
CDR3 length: 15
D gene: -
J gene: TRBJ2-3
clone size: -
CDR3 protein: CASGDLKGNTDTQYF
CDR3 DNA: TGCGCCAGCGGGGATCTTAAGGGGAACACAGATACGCAGTATTTT

V gene: TRBV5-1
CDR3 length: 13
D gene: -
J gene: TRBJ1-1
clone size: -
CDR3 protein: CASSLDPVATAFF
CDR3 DNA: TGCGCCAGCAGCTTGGACCCGGTTGCCACAGCTTTCTTT

V gene: TRBV10-1
CDR3 length: 13
D gene: -
J gene: TRBJ2-6
clone size: -
CDR3 protein: CASSSSGANVLTF
CDR3 DNA: TGCGCCAGTTCCTCCTCTGGGGCCAACGTCCTGACTTTC

V gene: TRBV6-5
CDR3 length: 16
D gene: TRBD2
J gene: TRBJ2-1
clone size: -
CDR3 protein: CASSYTPGLAGGEQFF
CDR3 DNA: TGTGCCAGCAGTTACACGCCGGGACTAGCGGGAGGGGAGCAGTTCTTC

V gene: TRBV5-5
CDR3 length: 14
D gene: -
J gene: TRBJ2-7
clone size: -
CDR3 protein: CASSLYGADYEQYF
CDR3 DNA: TGTGCCAGCAGCTTGTATGGGGCGGACTACGAGCAGTACTTC

V gene: TRBV4-3
CDR3 length: 15
D gene: -
J gene: TRBJ2-7
clone size: -
CDR3 protein: CASSQGLAASYEQYF
CDR3 DNA: TGCGCCAGCAGCCAAGGCCTAGCCGCTAGCTACGAGCAGTACTTC

V gene: TRBV27
CDR3 length: 11
D gene: -
J gene: TRBJ2-7
clone size: -
CDR3 protein: CASRSGYEQYF
CDR3 DNA: TGTGCCAGTCGATCGGGCTACGAGCAGTACTTC

V gene: TRBV5-1
CDR3 length: 15
D gene: TRBD1
J gene: TRBJ1-1
clone size: -
CDR3 protein: CASSLGQGKPTEAFF
CDR3 DNA: TGCGCCAGCAGCTTGGGACAGGGGAAGCCCACTGAAGCTTTCTTT

V gene: TRBV7-4
CDR3 length: 17
D gene: -
J gene: TRBJ2-5
clone size: few
CDR3 protein: CASSLEAEGAHQETQYF
CDR3 DNA: TGTGCCAGCAGCCTAGAAGCGGAGGGCGCCCACCAAGAGACCCAGTACTTC

V gene: TRBV28
CDR3 length: 14
D gene: TRBD1
J gene: TRBJ1-1
clone size: -
CDR3 protein: CASSLTGTNTEAFF
CDR3 DNA: TGTGCCAGCAGTTTGACAGGGACGAACACTGAAGCTTTCTTT

V gene: TRBV4-2
CDR3 length: 18
D gene: TRBD2
J gene: TRBJ2-3
clone size: few
CDR3 protein: CASSQGLGSSGDTDTQYF
CDR3 DNA: TGTGCCAGCAGCCAGGGGTTGGGGTCTAGCGGAGACACAGATACGCAGTATTTT